One sample yielded the 25 T cell receptor beta chains listed below, sequenced in a study of siplizumab effects on memory and regulatory T cells. Sequencing used immunoSEQ multiplex PCR; TCRdb keeps in-frame clones, though not all of them. The data hold about 100,000 clones, with 90% to 95% observed a single time. The sample consisted of Tregs sorted from blood. These receptors came from a human donor in good health.

CDR3 protein: CATSSGLAGGETQYF. The CDR3 DNA follows: TGTGCCACCAGTTCGGGACTAGCGGGAGGAGAGACCCAGTACTTC. J is TRBJ2-5 and V is TRBV15; 15 bases fit TRBD2. The length of the CDR3 is 15 residues. Germline V CDR1 and CDR2: LNHNV, YYDKDF (reference sequence). V shed 6 bases and J 4 bases; nucleotides not matched to a gene: 3.

The chain carries TRBV5-1 and TRBJ2-1; D is unresolved. Trimming removed 5 bases from V and 2 bases from J, with 11 bases in between. Germline V gene lookup returns CDR1 SGHRS and CDR2 YFSETQ. The length of the CDR3 is 14 residues. The CDR3, as DNA: TGCGCCAGCAGTGGCGGAGACACCTACAATGAGCAGTTCTTC. Translated, it gives CASSGGDTYNEQFF.

The rearrangement uses TRBV7-5 and TRBJ2-3; TRBD2, the D gene given by the table, was not confirmed from the DNA. TRBV7-5 is a pseudogene segment. CDR3 size: 19 residues. Written as DNA, the CDR3 is TGTGCCAGAAGCTTAGCTTATGGACTAGCGGGTCCTAGCACAGATACGCAGTATTTT. This sequence encodes CARSLAYGLAGPSTDTQYF.

The CDR3, as DNA: TGTGCCAGCAGCCGGGAGAGGGGCTCCTACGAGCAGTACTTC. Translating it yields CASSRERGSYEQYF. This chain connects TRBV4-2 to TRBJ2-7, with D tentatively TRBD1 or TRBD2 (5 bases each). CDR3 length: 14 amino acids. Trimming shortened V by 4 bases and J by 0 bases, and 10 bases separated the two germline ends. CDR1 and CDR2 from the germline V gene are LGHNA and YNFKEQ.

CDR3 sequence: CASTLLGQGTYEQYF. The CDR3 coding sequence is TGTGCCAGCACACTTCTGGGACAGGGCACCTACGAGCAGTACTTC. The V and J genes are TRBV27 and TRBJ2-7; 9 bases are shared with TRBD1. With V trimmed by 7 bases and J by 2 bases, 9 bases remained unmatched. Germline CDR1 MNHEY, CDR2 SMNVEV (reference sequence). The length of the CDR3 is 15 residues.

The gene calls are TRBV19 and TRBJ1-4, with 7 bases fitting TRBD1. The CDR3 totals 14 residues. V was pared by 1 base and J by 8 bases, with 4 bases of the junction left unmatched. CDR1 is LNHDA and CDR2 is SQIVND in the germline V gene (reference sequence). In DNA form, the CDR3 reads TGTGCCAGTAGTATAGTAAGGGGGCGAGAAAAACTGTTTTTT. This sequence encodes CASSIVRGREKLFF. Full variable domain (rest looked up from reference TRBV19 and TRBJ1-4): DGGITQSPKYLFRKEGQNVTLSCEQNLNHDAMYWYRQDPGQGLRLIYYSQIVNDFQKGDIAEGYSVSREKKESFPLTVTSAQKNPTAFYLCASSIVRGREKLFFGSGTQLSVL.

The chain uses TRBV28 and TRBJ2-1; a possible D gene is TRBD2 (7 bases). The V end lost 6 bases, the J end lost 5 bases, and 17 bases lay between the germline ends. This CDR3 spans 15 amino acids. The germline CDR1 and CDR2 sequences are MDHEN and SYDVKM. This CDR3 is CASSPLGGLNNEQFF. CDR3 DNA sequence: TGTGCCAGCAGCCCGCTGGGGGGGCTCAACAATGAGCAGTTCTTC.

This clone was recorded once. This chain connects TRBV11-3 to TRBJ2-5, with D possibly matching TRBD2 (6 bases). CDR1 is SGHNT, CDR2 YENEEA, per germline. The V end lost 1 base, the J end lost 3 bases, and 9 bases lay between the germline ends. The CDR3 runs 14 residues. CDR3 sequence (DNA): TGTGCCAGCAGCTTAGGCTGGAGGGAAGAGACCCAGTACTTC. Translated: CASSLGWREETQYF.

V is TRBV5-1 and J is TRBJ2-1, with D maybe TRBD2 (6 bases). CDR1 is SGHRS, CDR2 YFSETQ, per germline. The CDR3 covers 15 residues. V dropped 0 bases and J dropped 7 bases, with 14 bases sitting between them. CDR3 bases: TGCGCCAGCAGCTTGGTGCAGGGAGGTGGGAATGAGCAGTTCTTC. It is translated as CASSLVQGGGNEQFF.

This clone was counted between two and nine times. The rearrangement uses TRBV9 and TRBJ2-7; the D gene is possibly TRBD2 (6 bases). Looked up from germline, CDR1 is SGDLS and CDR2 is YYNGEE. The CDR3 runs 15 residues. Trimming took 0 bases from V and 4 from J, leaving 14 bases between them. CDR3 DNA sequence: TGTGCCAGCAGCGTAGAGGCTAGCGCTCGGTACGAGCAGTACTTC. It codes for CASSVEASARYEQYF.

The chain links TRBV5-1 to TRBJ2-7; TRBD2 aligns across 12 bases. The CDR3 is 16 residues long. V shed 3 bases, J shed 4 bases, and the junction held 8 bases outside the gene matches. Germline V CDR1 and CDR2: SGHRS, YFSETQ. CDR3 sequence (DNA): TGCGCCAGCAGCTCAGGGACTAGCGGGCTAGCATACGAGCAGTACTTC. Its translation: CASSSGTSGLAYEQYF.

V is TRBV4-1 and J is TRBJ1-2; D gene ambiguous. Trimming left V 1 base short and J 4 bases short, with 13 bases between. From germline, CDR1 is MGHRA and CDR2 YSYEKL. The CDR3 has 15 residues. CDR3 amino acids: CASSQVAGNLYGYTF. Written as DNA, the CDR3 is TGCGCCAGCAGCCAAGTCGCGGGAAATCTCTATGGCTACACCTTC.

V usage is TRBV19 and J usage is TRBJ1-1; D ambiguous. The germline gives CDR1 LNHDA, CDR2 SQIVND (reference sequence). V gave up 5 bases and J gave up 1 base, with 5 bases separating them. There are 12 residues in the CDR3. CDR3 coding DNA: TGTGCCAGTAGTCCCAGGAACACTGAAGCTTTCTTT. Translation: CASSPRNTEAFF.

V is TRBV7-6 and J is TRBJ1-4, with TRBD1 as a possible D gene (5 bases). The germline V and J ends were trimmed by 1 base and 4 bases, with 13 bases remaining between them. CDR3 size: 16 residues. Germline V gives CDR1 SGHVS, CDR2 FNYEAQ. The CDR3 loop is CASSLGSGLNNEKLFF. The CDR3, as DNA: TGTGCCAGCAGCTTAGGTTCGGGACTGAATAATGAAAAACTGTTTTTT.

The chain has TRBV5-1 and TRBJ1-2, with 10 positions matching TRBD1. Germline loops: CDR1 SGHRS, CDR2 YFSETQ. The CDR3 has 16 amino acids. Trimming cost V 2 bases and J 3 bases; bases outside gene matches: 7. DNA of the CDR3: TGCGCCAGCAGCTTTAGACAGGGGGCCGGGGACTATGGCTACACCTTC. It specifies CASSFRQGAGDYGYTF.

The gene calls are TRBV30 and TRBJ2-5; D could derive from TRBD1 or TRBD2 (5 bases each). Trimming pared 3 bases from V and 3 bases from J, leaving 11 bases between. CDR3 length: 13 residues. Germline V gives CDR1 GTSNPN, CDR2 SVGIG (reference sequence). CDR3 bases: TGTGCCTGGAGACCAAGGGACGAAGAGACCCAGTACTTC. It encodes CAWRPRDEETQYF.

V usage is TRBV5-1 and J usage is TRBJ2-7, with 10 bases lining up with TRBD1. The trim removed 4 bases at V and 4 bases at J, leaving 5 bases unmatched. The CDR3 has 14 residues. Per the germline V gene, CDR1 is SGHRS and CDR2 is YFSETQ. The CDR3 region has the DNA TGCGCCAGCAGCCTGGGACAGGGGTGGTACGAGCAGTACTTC. It encodes CASSLGQGWYEQYF.

V and J are TRBV28 and TRBJ2-2; 8 bases match TRBD2. This CDR3 region has 17 residues. From germline, CDR1 is MDHEN and CDR2 SYDVKM. With 4 bases clipped from V and 0 bases from J, the junction kept 7 bases outside the gene matches. In nucleotides, the CDR3 is TGTGCCAGCAGTTATCCTAGCGGGCCCTCGAACACCGGGGAGCTGTTTTTT. It yields the protein CASSYPSGPSNTGELFF.

This chain uses TRBV6-1 with TRBJ1-1, with 7 bases fitting TRBD1. V was clipped by 4 bases and J by 4 bases; unmatched bases: 6. Germline V gene sequence: CDR1 MNHNS, CDR2 SASEGT. CDR3 length: 14 amino acids. CDR3 bases: TGTGCCAGCAGTGCCCAGGGGGGTAGCACTGAAGCTTTCTTT. Encoded protein: CASSAQGGSTEAFF.

V is TRBV28 and J is TRBJ1-3; possibly TRBD1 for D (6 bases). Per the germline V gene, CDR1 is MDHEN and CDR2 is SYDVKM. V shed 2 bases and J shed 2 bases, with 10 bases lying between them. The length of the CDR3 is 15 residues. The CDR3 protein is CASSLPGVPGNTIYF. CDR3 DNA: TGTGCCAGCAGTTTACCAGGGGTTCCTGGAAACACCATATATTTT.

The chain is built from TRBV21-1 and TRBJ2-7; the table's D call TRBD1 went unverified against the DNA. TRBV21-1 is given as a pseudogene. CDR3 length: 15 residues. DNA of the CDR3: TGTGCCAGCAGCAAAGCAGGGGATCAGGGCTACGAGCAGTACTTC. This translates into CASSKAGDQGYEQYF.

This chain connects TRBV2 to TRBJ2-5, with D possibly TRBD2 on 6 matching bases. The V gene lost 2 bases and the J gene lost 1 base, with 17 bases spanning the gap. From germline, CDR1 is SNHLY and CDR2 FYNNEI. The CDR3 contains 17 residues. The CDR3 spells CASSEWVSSATQETQYF. The CDR3 DNA follows: TGTGCCAGCAGTGAATGGGTATCTAGCGCCACCCAAGAGACCCAGTACTTC.

The chain has TRBV28 and TRBJ1-5; D is unresolved. Per germline, CDR1 MDHEN and CDR2 SYDVKM. This CDR3 comprises 17 residues. Trimming shortened V by 4 bases and J by 3 bases, and 19 bases separated the two germline ends. The CDR3 DNA sequence: TGTGCCAGCAGTTCCCTTGATTTGGCCCGCTCCAATCAGCCCCAGCATTTT. This encodes CASSSLDLARSNQPQHF. The whole variable domain, remainder taken from reference TRBV28 and TRBJ1-5, is DVKVTQSSRYLVKRTGEKVFLECVQDMDHENMFWYRQDPGLGLRLIYFSYDVKMKEKGDIPEGYSVSREKKERFSLILESASTNQTSMYLCASSSLDLARSNQPQHFGDGTRLSIL.

The chain employs TRBV2 and TRBJ2-2; D remains unclear. V dropped 4 bases and J dropped 6 bases, with 15 bases sitting between them. CDR1 SNHLY and CDR2 FYNNEI come from the germline V gene. This CDR3 contains 15 residues. CDR3 bases: TGTGCCAGCAGTGTAAGAAGGACCCAATCCGGGGAGCTGTTTTTT. The encoded protein is CASSVRRTQSGELFF.

V is TRBV18 and J is TRBJ1-2; 11 nucleotides agree with TRBD1. The V and J ends lost 1 base and 8 bases, in that order; junction bases with no gene match: 15. Per germline, CDR1 KGHSH and CDR2 LQKENI. The CDR3 is made up of 18 amino acids. The CDR3 DNA follows: TGTGCCAGCTCACCACTACTGGGTATTGGACAGGGGGCGCGAGGCTACACCTTC. This translates into CASSPLLGIGQGARGYTF.